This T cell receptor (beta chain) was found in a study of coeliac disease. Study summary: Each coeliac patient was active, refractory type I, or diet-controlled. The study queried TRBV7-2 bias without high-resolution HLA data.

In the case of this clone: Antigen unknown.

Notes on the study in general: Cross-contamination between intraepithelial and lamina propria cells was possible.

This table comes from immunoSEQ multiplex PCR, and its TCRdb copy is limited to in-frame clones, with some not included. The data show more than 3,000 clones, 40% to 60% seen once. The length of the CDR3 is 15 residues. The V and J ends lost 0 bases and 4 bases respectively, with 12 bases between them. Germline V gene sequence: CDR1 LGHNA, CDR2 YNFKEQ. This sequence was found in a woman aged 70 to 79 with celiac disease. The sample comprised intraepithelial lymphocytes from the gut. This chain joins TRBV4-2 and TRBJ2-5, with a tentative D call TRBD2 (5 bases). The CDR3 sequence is CASSQDPGEGETQYF. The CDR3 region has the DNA TGTGCCAGCAGCCAAGATCCCGGGGAAGGAGAGACCCAGTACTTC.